This T cell receptor beta chain derives from a study of T cell responses to AZD1222 COVID-19 vaccine (dated by TCRdb to the early 2020s). A note on the overall study: TCR sequencing covered 233 trial participants: 200 to 220 given two doses of AZD1222 and about 26 given two doses of MenACWY control vaccine. Trial participants were enrolled by age into subgroups of 18-55, 56-69 and 70-plus years, and around 140, 26 and 57 TCR-sequenced participants, respectively, were included in these subgroups. Study-wide findings and limitations: Only six or seven AZD1222 recipients were SARS-CoV-2 seropositive at baseline, limiting conclusions about previously exposed vaccinees. In the small 56-69-year group, the increase in depth fell short of significance, most likely because of low power. Participants were mostly white British and included more females than males, and it was suggested by the authors that clonal diversity may have been underestimated. Because no samples from the day 14 peak response were available, repertoires could be characterized only after the peak T cell response. Reportedly, almost half of the unique spike-specific TCRs recognized epitopes lying outside the regions that are mutated in the B.1.351 and B.1.1.7 variants. Vaccine-associated CD4 TCRs spanned the whole spike protein, with dominant responses in regions 160-218 and 743-854. After two AZD1222 doses, spike-specific TCR breadth and depth were significantly higher than at day 0 and than in MenACWY recipients.

The CDR3 numbers 13 residues from cysteine through phenylalanine. Only the CDR3 DNA is retained, 39 bases long and in frame from the first base. CDR1 and CDR2, per the germline V gene, are LGHNT and FRNRAP. Deletion took 6 bases off V and 2 bases off J, with a span of 10 bases between the germline ends. A note on this clone: Its antigen is not yet known. Per-nucleotide qualities are absent, and no much larger clonotype sits a single base away.

The CDR3 regions of human TCRbeta chains were subjected to immunosequencing. On the authors' methods: TCRs in the repertoires were matched against a reference library of SARS-CoV-2-specific TCRs that had been generated with the MIRA antigen-specificity platform. Breadth meant the fraction of unique TCRs that were SARS-CoV-2-associated, whereas depth meant the fraction of total T cells that were SARS-CoV-2-associated. Using the MIRA data, every spike-specific TCR was mapped to the spike region that the TCR reacted to and assigned to either a CD4 or a CD8 class. Log10-transformed breadth and depth values were compared by one-way ANOVA with Sidak's multiple comparisons tests. TCRdb carries this immuneACCESS record with in-frame sequences only. Its versions omit some clonotypes, under half of them owing to an unresolved V gene in the studies checked, with the rest unexplained. Clone size and the V and J calls come from that table; the DNA yielded D and trimming. The sample yields 180,000 or so clones; about 93% were counted once. The ten largest clones take up over 0.95% of the sample.

The time point tag for this specimen amounts to: about 28 days (+/-7) after the second vaccine dose. AZD1222 recipients whose second dose came at about 4 weeks and those whose second dose came at about 12 weeks were combined into one group, since spike-specific TCR depth and breadth did not differ between the two schedules. Vaccinee samples were obtained from the UK trials COV001 and COV002, which included a single-blind randomized controlled phase 2/3 trial of AZD1222 (ChAdOx1 nCoV-19) in healthy adults. For TCRbeta chain sequencing, PBMC samples from trial participants were taken at day 0 and at day 28 after the second dose.

This TCR came from an adult who received the AZD1222 COVID-19 vaccine. Specimen: peripheral blood, collected 28 days after the second AZD1222 dose. The V gene is TRBV12-5 and the J gene is TRBJ1-1; confidence is insufficient to name the D gene. This receptor carries the CDR3 CASGPGYNTEAFF. The nucleotide sequence reads TGTGCTAGTGGGCCTGGATACAACACTGAAGCTTTCTTT.